This T cell receptor beta chain was observed in a study of graft-versus-host responses after intestinal transplantation. Across the study: Every recipient underwent anti-thymocyte globulin induction, then tacrolimus and steroids for about three years. Study observations and caveats: Marrow from the recipient contained GvH clones, some of which had appeared first in ileum or blood. When patients had graft-donor T cell macrochimerism, their allografts held high graft-versus-host to host-versus-graft clonal ratios. Early post-transplant falls in HvG clones accompanied the peak levels of circulating GvH clones.

A word on this clone: What it recognizes is unknown.

The CDR3 has 14 amino acids. Trimming stripped 0 bases from V and 6 bases from J, with 10 bases between. The germline V gene encodes CDR1 LGHNA and CDR2 YNFKEQ. Sequenced by immunoSEQ multiplex PCR; TCRdb stores in-frame clones only, minus some. The repertoire includes approximately 99,000 clones, less than 95% of them detected once, and over 0.06% sits in the top ten. Sequenced material: unstimulated CD8+ T cells sorted from spleen or lymph node cells, taken before transplant. The TCR was taken from a human donor who was the organ donor for an intestinal transplant. V and J are TRBV4-2 and TRBJ2-3; D not certain. CDR3 sequence (DNA): TGTGCCAGCAGCCAAGATTTAGTTGGTGATACGCAGTATTTT. It is translated as CASSQDLVGDTQYF.